The rows below give T cell receptor beta chains drawn from one sample of a study of blood T cell repertoires in COVID-19. TCRdb keeps only in-frame clones here, not all; method: immunoSEQ multiplex PCR. The sample shows about 250,000 clones, just over 85% of them seen only once. Source material: PBMCs or T cells enriched from blood (not recorded which). Every receptor here comes from a man between 40 and 49 years old who had recovered from COVID-19. CDR3s include the opening cysteine and the closing phenylalanine or tryptophan. The order of the fields is clone size, V gene, D gene, J gene, CDR3 protein, CDR3 DNA. A D gene is named only where the DNA matches it firmly. A row's size may be missing; if present it is once, few, many or a size class.

clone_size: .
v_call: TRBV5-4
d_call: .
j_call: TRBJ2-2
cdr3_aa: CASSLQGTGELFF
cdr3_nt: TGTGCCAGCAGCTTGCAGGGTACTGGGGAGCTGTTTTTT

clone_size: once
v_call: TRBV3-1/TRBV3-2
d_call: TRBD2
j_call: TRBJ2-7
cdr3_aa: CASSQEGTTAYEQYF
cdr3_nt: TGTGCCAGCAGCCAAGAAGGGACTACCGCGTACGAGCAGTACTTC

clone_size: .
v_call: TRBV11-2
d_call: .
j_call: TRBJ2-5
cdr3_aa: CASSPRRGGDQETQYF
cdr3_nt: TGTGCCAGCAGCCCCAGGCGGGGCGGGGATCAAGAGACCCAGTACTTC

clone_size: once
v_call: TRBV5-1
d_call: .
j_call: TRBJ1-5
cdr3_aa: CASSLYSNQPQHF
cdr3_nt: TGCGCCAGCAGCTTGTATAGCAATCAGCCCCAGCATTTT

clone_size: .
v_call: TRBV5-1
d_call: .
j_call: TRBJ2-1
cdr3_aa: CASSLGGDEQFF
cdr3_nt: TGCGCCAGCAGCTTGGGCGGGGATGAGCAGTTCTTC

clone_size: .
v_call: TRBV4-3
d_call: .
j_call: TRBJ1-3
cdr3_aa: CASSQDLRSSGNTIYF
cdr3_nt: TGCGCCAGCAGCCAAGATCTGCGGAGCTCTGGAAACACCATATATTTT

clone_size: .
v_call: TRBV6-6
d_call: .
j_call: TRBJ2-7
cdr3_aa: CASSSGHPGSSYEQYF
cdr3_nt: TGTGCCAGCAGTTCGGGCCATCCTGGGAGCTCCTACGAGCAGTACTTC

clone_size: few
v_call: TRBV7-2
d_call: .
j_call: TRBJ1-1
cdr3_aa: CASSPRPGVRNTEAFF
cdr3_nt: TGTGCCAGCAGCCCTAGGCCCGGGGTACGGAACACTGAAGCTTTCTTT

clone_size: .
v_call: TRBV7-3
d_call: TRBD1
j_call: TRBJ2-2
cdr3_aa: CASSAPRGQDTGELFF
cdr3_nt: TGTGCCAGCAGCGCCCCCAGGGGGCAGGACACCGGGGAGCTGTTTTTT

clone_size: .
v_call: TRBV12-3/TRBV12-4
d_call: .
j_call: TRBJ2-5
cdr3_aa: CASSPNYQETQYF
cdr3_nt: TGTGCCAGCAGCCCGAACTACCAAGAGACCCAGTACTTC

clone_size: once
v_call: TRBV7-8
d_call: .
j_call: TRBJ1-2
cdr3_aa: CASSLATRYGYTF
cdr3_nt: TGTGCCAGCAGCTTAGCGACACGTTATGGCTACACCTTC

clone_size: .
v_call: TRBV6-5
d_call: .
j_call: TRBJ1-4
cdr3_aa: CASSTGATNEKLFF
cdr3_nt: TGTGCCAGCAGTACGGGTGCAACTAATGAAAAACTGTTTTTT

clone_size: few
v_call: TRBV6-5
d_call: .
j_call: TRBJ1-5
cdr3_aa: CASSWGLNQPQHF
cdr3_nt: TGTGCCAGCAGTTGGGGCCTCAATCAGCCCCAGCATTTT

clone_size: .
v_call: TRBV9
d_call: .
j_call: TRBJ2-3
cdr3_aa: CASSEPTGGLTDTQYF
cdr3_nt: TGTGCCAGCAGCGAGCCTACGGGGGGCCTTACAGATACGCAGTATTTT

clone_size: .
v_call: TRBV3-1/TRBV3-2
d_call: TRBD1
j_call: TRBJ2-6
cdr3_aa: CASSRPGTAQISRANVLTF
cdr3_nt: TGTGCCAGCAGCCGCCCCGGGACAGCGCAAATCTCTAGGGCCAACGTCCTGACTTTC

clone_size: .
v_call: TRBV5-6
d_call: .
j_call: TRBJ1-6
cdr3_aa: CASSLNRVARSALHF
cdr3_nt: TGTGCCAGCAGCTTGAACAGAGTGGCCAGAAGTGCCCTCCACTTT

clone_size: once
v_call: TRBV4-3
d_call: .
j_call: TRBJ2-1
cdr3_aa: CASSQGVQSPRNEQFF
cdr3_nt: TGCGCCAGCAGCCAAGGAGTACAGAGTCCACGGAATGAGCAGTTCTTC

clone_size: .
v_call: TRBV4-2
d_call: .
j_call: TRBJ1-3
cdr3_aa: CASSQDRGWGVFGNTIYF
cdr3_nt: TGTGCCAGCAGCCAAGATCGAGGGTGGGGAGTCTTTGGAAACACCATATATTTT

clone_size: .
v_call: TRBV4-2
d_call: .
j_call: TRBJ1-6
cdr3_aa: CASSLNAGRPYNSPLHF
cdr3_nt: TGTGCCAGCAGCCTCAACGCGGGGCGGCCGTATAATTCACCCCTCCACTTT

clone_size: .
v_call: TRBV27
d_call: .
j_call: TRBJ2-1
cdr3_aa: CASSLSRYYEQFF
cdr3_nt: TGTGCCAGCAGTTTATCGCGCTATTATGAGCAGTTCTTC

clone_size: .
v_call: TRBV7-8
d_call: TRBD1
j_call: TRBJ1-6
cdr3_aa: CASSGGQGGNSPLHF
cdr3_nt: TGTGCCAGCAGCGGGGGACAGGGTGGTAATTCACCCCTCCACTTT

clone_size: .
v_call: TRBV6-5
d_call: .
j_call: TRBJ2-3
cdr3_aa: CATGRREDTQYF
cdr3_nt: TGTGCCACAGGGCGGCGGGAAGATACGCAGTATTTT

clone_size: .
v_call: TRBV6-2/TRBV6-3
d_call: .
j_call: TRBJ2-1
cdr3_aa: CASSYSFRSGFQRGSYNEQFF
cdr3_nt: TGTGCCAGCAGTTACTCGTTCCGCAGCGGGTTCCAAAGGGGTTCCTACAATGAGCAGTTCTTC

clone_size: .
v_call: TRBV7-6
d_call: TRBD1
j_call: TRBJ1-2
cdr3_aa: CASSLAGGTGGGNYGYTF
cdr3_nt: TGTGCCAGCAGCTTAGCGGGAGGGACAGGGGGCGGAAACTATGGCTACACCTTC

clone_size: once
v_call: TRBV7-9
d_call: .
j_call: TRBJ1-6
cdr3_aa: CASSRERSPLHF
cdr3_nt: TGTGCCAGCAGCAGGGAGCGCTCACCCCTCCACTTT

clone_size: .
v_call: TRBV27
d_call: TRBD2
j_call: TRBJ2-1
cdr3_aa: CASSLAGGISGEQFF
cdr3_nt: TGTGCCAGCAGTTTGGCGGGGGGAATATCTGGGGAGCAGTTCTTC

clone_size: once
v_call: TRBV7-9
d_call: .
j_call: TRBJ1-2
cdr3_aa: CASSQRGERGINYGYTF
cdr3_nt: TGTGCCAGCAGCCAAAGGGGGGAGCGGGGTATTAACTATGGCTACACCTTC

clone_size: .
v_call: TRBV11-2
d_call: .
j_call: TRBJ1-1
cdr3_aa: CASSLGAGVATEAFF
cdr3_nt: TGTGCCAGCAGCTTGGGGGCCGGGGTGGCCACTGAAGCTTTCTTT

clone_size: .
v_call: TRBV7-9
d_call: .
j_call: TRBJ2-7
cdr3_aa: CASTTGGLASYEQYF
cdr3_nt: TGTGCCAGCACCACCGGAGGCTTGGCCTCCTACGAGCAGTACTTC

clone_size: once
v_call: TRBV7-9
d_call: TRBD1
j_call: TRBJ1-5
cdr3_aa: CASSGTGDQRSNQPQHF
cdr3_nt: TGTGCCAGCAGCGGGACAGGGGATCAGAGGAGCAATCAGCCCCAGCATTTT

clone_size: .
v_call: TRBV20-1
d_call: .
j_call: TRBJ1-2
cdr3_aa: CSATAGAGYTF
cdr3_nt: TGCAGTGCTACCGCCGGTGCTGGCTACACCTTC

clone_size: .
v_call: TRBV9
d_call: .
j_call: TRBJ2-1
cdr3_aa: CASSVDGRWESSYNEQFF
cdr3_nt: TGTGCCAGCAGCGTAGATGGACGGTGGGAGAGCTCCTACAATGAGCAGTTCTTC

clone_size: once
v_call: TRBV29-1
d_call: .
j_call: TRBJ2-2
cdr3_aa: CSVETESTGELFF
cdr3_nt: TGCAGCGTTGAAACAGAGTCTACCGGGGAGCTGTTTTTT

clone_size: .
v_call: TRBV27
d_call: .
j_call: TRBJ1-5
cdr3_aa: CASSPEGRGPQHF
cdr3_nt: TGTGCCAGCAGCCCAGAGGGCAGGGGACCCCAGCATTTT

clone_size: .
v_call: TRBV11-3
d_call: TRBD1
j_call: TRBJ2-1
cdr3_aa: CASSDGTGGSDEQFF
cdr3_nt: TGTGCCAGCAGTGACGGGACAGGGGGCTCTGATGAGCAGTTCTTC

clone_size: few
v_call: TRBV7-3
d_call: .
j_call: TRBJ1-1
cdr3_aa: CASSPYSNTEAFF
cdr3_nt: TGTGCCAGCAGCCCCTACAGTAACACTGAAGCTTTCTTT

clone_size: .
v_call: TRBV9
d_call: TRBD2
j_call: TRBJ2-3
cdr3_aa: CASSAYSGGAADTQYF
cdr3_nt: TGTGCCAGCAGCGCGTATAGCGGGGGGGCGGCAGATACGCAGTATTTT

clone_size: .
v_call: TRBV6-2/TRBV6-3
d_call: .
j_call: TRBJ1-2
cdr3_aa: CASSTDHFRDGYTF
cdr3_nt: TGTGCCAGCAGTACTGACCACTTCAGGGATGGCTACACCTTC

clone_size: .
v_call: TRBV2
d_call: .
j_call: TRBJ1-6
cdr3_aa: CASVRVYNSPLHF
cdr3_nt: TGTGCCAGCGTCCGGGTCTATAATTCACCCCTCCACTTT

clone_size: .
v_call: TRBV5-1
d_call: TRBD1
j_call: TRBJ2-1
cdr3_aa: CASSFGQANEQFF
cdr3_nt: TGCGCCAGCAGCTTCGGACAGGCAAATGAGCAGTTCTTC

clone_size: .
v_call: TRBV10-3
d_call: .
j_call: TRBJ2-2
cdr3_aa: CAISTGTQNTGELFF
cdr3_nt: TGTGCCATCAGTACCGGGACACAAAACACCGGGGAGCTGTTTTTT

clone_size: .
v_call: TRBV5-1
d_call: .
j_call: TRBJ2-1
cdr3_aa: CASSSWSGGKNEQFF
cdr3_nt: TGCGCCAGCAGTTCTTGGAGTGGCGGGAAAAATGAGCAGTTCTTC

clone_size: .
v_call: TRBV19
d_call: .
j_call: TRBJ1-1
cdr3_aa: CASTVPGSEAFF
cdr3_nt: TGTGCCAGTACCGTTCCAGGGTCTGAAGCTTTCTTT

clone_size: .
v_call: TRBV5-4
d_call: TRBD1
j_call: TRBJ1-4
cdr3_aa: CASSLLGTGDNEKLFF
cdr3_nt: TGTGCCAGCAGCTTGCTCGGGACAGGGGATAATGAAAAACTGTTTTTT

clone_size: .
v_call: TRBV6-5
d_call: TRBD1
j_call: TRBJ1-1
cdr3_aa: CASSRDRNTEAFF
cdr3_nt: TGTGCCAGCAGTAGGGACAGGAACACTGAAGCTTTCTTT

clone_size: few
v_call: TRBV6-5
d_call: TRBD1
j_call: TRBJ1-5
cdr3_aa: CASSSTGLGQPQHF
cdr3_nt: TGTGCCAGCAGTTCGACAGGGTTAGGGCAGCCCCAGCATTTT

clone_size: .
v_call: TRBV5-4
d_call: .
j_call: TRBJ1-1
cdr3_aa: CASSLARGVTEAFF
cdr3_nt: TGTGCCAGCAGCTTGGCCCGGGGGGTAACTGAAGCTTTCTTT

clone_size: .
v_call: TRBV11-2
d_call: .
j_call: TRBJ2-7
cdr3_aa: CASSSLRRTVYEQYF
cdr3_nt: TGTGCCAGCAGCTCCCTTAGGAGGACCGTCTACGAGCAGTACTTC

clone_size: many
v_call: TRBV6-5
d_call: .
j_call: TRBJ2-7
cdr3_aa: CASSLNRVSYEQYF
cdr3_nt: TGTGCCAGCAGCCTAAACAGGGTTTCCTACGAGCAGTACTTC

clone_size: .
v_call: TRBV5-4
d_call: .
j_call: TRBJ2-7
cdr3_aa: CASSLGDRRGEQYF
cdr3_nt: TGTGCCAGCAGCTTGGGAGACAGGAGAGGCGAGCAGTACTTC

clone_size: .
v_call: TRBV7-2
d_call: .
j_call: TRBJ2-7
cdr3_aa: CASSLGLLTYEQYF
cdr3_nt: TGTGCCAGCAGCTTAGGCCTTCTGACTTACGAGCAGTACTTC

clone_size: .
v_call: TRBV5-1
d_call: TRBD2
j_call: TRBJ2-3
cdr3_aa: CASSFRLAGESGTDTQYF
cdr3_nt: TGCGCCAGCAGCTTCCGACTAGCGGGAGAATCAGGCACAGATACGCAGTATTTT

clone_size: .
v_call: TRBV4-2
d_call: .
j_call: TRBJ1-2
cdr3_aa: CASSQEGDGSYSGYTF
cdr3_nt: TGTGCCAGCAGCCAAGAGGGCGATGGATCGTACTCTGGCTACACCTTC

clone_size: few
v_call: TRBV6-5
d_call: .
j_call: TRBJ1-1
cdr3_aa: CASSLTINGNTEAFF
cdr3_nt: TGTGCCAGCAGCCTAACCATAAACGGGAACACTGAAGCTTTCTTT

clone_size: .
v_call: TRBV7-2
d_call: TRBD2
j_call: TRBJ2-5
cdr3_aa: CASSHRTSGAETQYF
cdr3_nt: TGTGCCAGCAGCCACCGGACTAGCGGGGCGGAGACCCAGTACTTC

clone_size: .
v_call: TRBV7-3
d_call: .
j_call: TRBJ1-3
cdr3_aa: CASSSGPGNTIYF
cdr3_nt: TGTGCCAGCAGCTCTGGCCCTGGAAACACCATATATTTT

clone_size: .
v_call: TRBV5-4
d_call: .
j_call: TRBJ2-4
cdr3_aa: CASSSPTRNPNVAKNIQYF
cdr3_nt: TGTGCCAGCAGCTCCCCTACCCGAAACCCGAATGTAGCCAAAAACATTCAGTACTTC

clone_size: .
v_call: TRBV13
d_call: TRBD1
j_call: TRBJ1-2
cdr3_aa: CASSLDRGRWYGYTF
cdr3_nt: TGTGCCAGCAGCTTGGACAGGGGGCGTTGGTATGGCTACACCTTC